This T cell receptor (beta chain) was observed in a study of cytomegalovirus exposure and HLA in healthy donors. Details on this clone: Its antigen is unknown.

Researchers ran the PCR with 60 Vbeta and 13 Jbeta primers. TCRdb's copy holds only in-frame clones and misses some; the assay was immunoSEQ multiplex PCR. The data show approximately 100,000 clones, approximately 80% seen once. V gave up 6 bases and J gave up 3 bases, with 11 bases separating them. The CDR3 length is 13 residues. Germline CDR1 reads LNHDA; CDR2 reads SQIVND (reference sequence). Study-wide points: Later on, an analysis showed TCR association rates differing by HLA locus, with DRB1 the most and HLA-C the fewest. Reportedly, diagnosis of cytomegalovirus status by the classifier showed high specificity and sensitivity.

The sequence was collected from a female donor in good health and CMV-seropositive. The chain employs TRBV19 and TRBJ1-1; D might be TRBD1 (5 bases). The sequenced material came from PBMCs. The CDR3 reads CASRAGLDTEAFF. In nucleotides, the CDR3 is TGTGCCAGTAGGGCAGGGTTGGACACTGAAGCTTTCTTT.